This T cell receptor (beta chain) originates from a study of control samples from healthy donors and cancer patients. TCRdb's copy holds only in-frame clones and misses some; the assay was immunoSEQ multiplex PCR. The table has around 120,000 clones, more than 75% seen once. The CDR3 has 12 residues. V was shortened by 0 bases and J by 12 bases, with 9 bases between the two germline ends. Germline CDR1 reads MNHEY; CDR2 reads SVGEGT. The chain has TRBV6-2 or TRBV6-3 and TRBJ2-4; no firm D call. Input material: blood. The receptor was isolated from a man between 60 and 70 years old in good health. The CDR3 sequence is CASSYSAGHQYF. As DNA, the CDR3 is TGTGCCAGCAGTTACTCTGCCGGTCATCAGTACTTC.